One sample yielded the 14 T cell receptor beta chains listed below, sequenced in a study of T cells expressing NK-cell markers. TCRdb derives one entry per CDR3 protein from the 5' RACE reads, leaving out DNA. Its table lists about 390,000 distinct CDR3 sequences. The sequenced sample was blood T cells: a sorted CD56 or NKG2C T cell subset, CD4+ or CD8+ T cells, or bulk PBMC T cells (not recorded which). The receptors come from a woman aged 50 to 60 in good health.

The genes are TRBV30 and TRBJ2-7; TCRdb designates TRBD2, a call that cannot be tested without DNA. This CDR3 has 14 residues. Germline CDR1 and CDR2: GTSNPN and SVGIG (reference sequence). The chain's CDR3 is CAWAPGGRAGEQYF.

The chain links TRBV4-1 to TRBJ2-6; TCRdb names TRBD2, which stays unverified in the absence of DNA. CDR3 length: 15 residues. Germline lookup yields CDR1 MGHRA and CDR2 YSYEKL. Here the CDR3 reads CASSQGEGGANVLTF.

This chain joins TRBV6-1 and TRBJ1-2; TCRdb gives TRBD1 as the D gene, but with no DNA this cannot be confirmed. The CDR3 spans 16 residues. Germline V lookup: CDR1 MNHNS, CDR2 SASEGT. CDR3: CASSENGFPGYSGYTF.

The rearrangement links TRBV4-2 to TRBJ2-3; TCRdb lists TRBD2, though no DNA is available to test this call. The CDR3 totals 14 residues. Germline CDR1 and CDR2: LGHNA and YNFKEQ. The CDR3: CASTAGAVADTQYF.

V is TRBV10-3 and J is TRBJ2-5; TCRdb returns TRBD2, unconfirmable since there is no DNA. The CDR3 runs 15 residues. The germline gives CDR1 ENHRY, CDR2 SYGVKD. The CDR3 sequence is CAISPLAGIQETQYF.

V usage is TRBV27 and J usage is TRBJ2-3; TCRdb's D call of TRBD2 is untestable without DNA. This CDR3 has 15 amino acids. The germline gives CDR1 MNHEY, CDR2 SMNVEV (reference sequence). The CDR3 spells CASSSNTLRPDTQYF.

The chain recombines TRBV29-1 with TRBJ2-1; TCRdb outputs TRBD2, but without DNA this stays unchecked. The germline gives CDR1 SQVTM, CDR2 ANQGSEA. The CDR3 consists of 14 residues. The CDR3 loop is CSVPTRHTYNEQFF.

V and J are TRBV6-6 and TRBJ2-1; TCRdb selects TRBD2, and the lack of DNA leaves this call unchecked. The germline V gene encodes CDR1 MNHNY and CDR2 SVGAGI (reference sequence). This CDR3 has 18 residues. The CDR3: CASRAGTSGGLSYNEQFF.

The chain links TRBV25-1 to TRBJ2-5; the D gene TCRdb calls, TRBD1, cannot be checked with no DNA. The CDR3 is made up of 14 amino acids. The germline V gene has CDR1 MGHDK and CDR2 SYGVNS. This chain's CDR3 is CASGFRGGGETQYF. Full variable domain (rest looked up from reference TRBV25-1 and TRBJ2-5): EADIYQTPRYLVIGTGKKITLECSQTMGHDKMYWYQQDPGMELHLIHYSYGVNSTEKGDLSSESTVSRIRTEHFPLTLESARPSHTSQYLCASGFRGGGETQYFGPGTRLLVL.

CDR3 sequence reads: CAASGSNEQFF. The chain combines TRBV24-1 with TRBJ2-1; the TCRdb call, TRBD2, lacks DNA for checking. Germline V gene data show CDR1 as KGHDR and CDR2 as SFDVKD. The CDR3 is 11 amino acids.

The chain is built from TRBV2 and TRBJ2-2; TCRdb calls TRBD1, which cannot be checked without DNA. This CDR3 has 12 residues. Per the germline V gene, CDR1 is SNHLY and CDR2 is FYNNEI. The CDR3 protein is CASGGGNGELFF. Using reference TRBV2 and TRBJ2-2 for the parts outside the CDR3, the full variable domain is EPEVTQTPSHQVTQMGQEVILRCVPISNHLYFYWYRQILGQKVEFLVSFYNNEISEKSEIFDDQFSVERPDGSNFTLKIRSTKLEDSAMYFCASGGGNGELFFGEGSRLTVL.

The CDR3 protein is CASSQEGTGAQPQHF. The J gene is TRBJ1-5, the V gene TRBV3-1; TCRdb's D gene call, TRBD1, goes unchecked for lack of DNA. Looked up from germline, CDR1 is LGHDT and CDR2 is YNNKEL (reference sequence). The CDR3 has 15 residues.

This chain joins TRBV5-1 and TRBJ2-1; TCRdb lists TRBD1, though no DNA is available to test this call. CDR1 is SGHRS, CDR2 YFSETQ, per germline. The CDR3 is 19 residues long. The CDR3 reads CASSLEAGKLLNRLGEQFF.

This chain links TRBV3-1 with TRBJ1-2; the TCRdb call, TRBD1, lacks DNA for checking. This CDR3 has 15 residues. Germline V lookup: CDR1 LGHDT, CDR2 YNNKEL (reference sequence). This chain's CDR3 is CASSQQPVTVYGYTF.